This paragraph reports one TCR beta chain. Amplification used 60 Vbeta primers and 13 Jbeta primers. The data were produced by immunoSEQ multiplex PCR, yet TCRdb's version contains in-frame clones alone and is incomplete. The sample carries over 200,000 clones, roughly 89% recorded once. CDR3 size: 15 residues. Germline trimming cut 6 bases from V and 0 bases from J; bases unmatched to any gene: 3. CDR1 is SNHLY, CDR2 FYNNEI, per germline. These data are taken from a study of cytomegalovirus exposure and HLA in healthy donors. V and J are TRBV2 and TRBJ2-4, with 9 bases lining up with TRBD2. The clonotype originates from a young woman in good health and CMV-seronegative. Source material: PBMCs. The CDR3 protein is CASRLAGTAKNIQYF. CDR3 nucleotide sequence: TGTGCCAGCAGGCTAGCGGGAACAGCCAAAAACATTCAGTACTTC.